The clone carrying this TCR beta chain was seen repeatedly, ten times or more. The data derive from a study of T-cell reconstitution after alpha-beta-depleted transplantation in children. A library of TCRbeta sequences, prepared with unique molecular identifiers, was generated. MiXCR, run by TCRdb on the PCR reads, gives a single entry per CDR3 protein. Of 500,000 or so distinct CDR3 sequences detected, roughly 11% appear once; the ten largest clones hold around 15%. Sample: PBMCs, mostly from graft donor cells, taken 180 days after TCRalphabeta/CD19-depleted stem cell transplant. This receptor was identified in a female patient under 10 years old who had a stem cell transplant for aplastic anemia, so the T cells may come from the graft donor.

CDR3 sequence (DNA): TGTGCCAGCTCACCGGAGATCGTGAGCTACACCTTC. It codes for CASSPEIVSYTF. This chain joins TRBV18 and TRBJ1-2, with D unresolved. This CDR3 spans 12 amino acids. CDR1 and CDR2 from the germline V gene are KGHSH and LQKENI. The V end was cut by 3 bases, the J end by 9 bases, with 11 bases between. The variable domain in full, with the rest retrieved from reference TRBV18 and TRBJ1-2, is NAGVMQNPRHLVRRRGQEARLRCSPMKGHSHVYWYRQLPEEGLKFMVYLQKENIIDESGMPKERFSAEFPKEGPSILRIQQVVRGDSAAYFCASSPEIVSYTFGSGTRLTVV.